One TCR beta chain is described in this entry. This entry belongs to a study of blood T cell repertoires in COVID-19. Across the study: COVID-19 samples, acute and convalescent, were from the United States, Italy and Spain. In each case, the material was cDNA or gDNA derived from T cells, B-cell-depleted T cells, or PBMCs.

Clones were read by immunoSEQ multiplex PCR, and TCRdb kept only the in-frame ones, dropping some. Of roughly 260,000 clones in the sample, approximately 87% were seen once. Germline lookup yields CDR1 ENHRY and CDR2 SYGVKD. The CDR3 runs to 11 residues. Trimming removed 0 bases from V and 12 bases from J, with 6 bases in between. This TCR was recovered from a woman between 50 and 59 years old with acute or convalescent COVID-19. What was sequenced was peripheral blood. The chain has TRBV10-3 and TRBJ2-1; D may be TRBD2 (5 bases). CDR3 region: CAISESTRQFF. CDR3 DNA sequence: TGTGCCATCAGTGAGTCCACTAGGCAGTTCTTC.